This entry lists 14 T cell receptor beta chains sequenced from one sample in a study of immune heterogeneity within non-small cell lung tumors. Using 32 V and 13 J primers, multiplex PCR amplified TCR beta CDR3. A single record per CDR3 protein comes from TCRdb applying MiXCR to the multiplex PCR reads. The sample records 8,500 to 10,000 distinct CDR3 sequences, under 35% being singletons. For each sample, template was 600 ng of bulk tumor genomic DNA. Surgeons took several biopsies per primary tumor, spaced far apart, during surgery. Each patient presented with untreated, newly diagnosed non-small cell lung cancer and received curative surgery. Sequencing was done on a sample of lung tumor tissue. The receptors shown here come from a man between 60 and 75 years old with non-small cell lung cancer.

This rearrangement joins TRBV12-3 or TRBV12-4 to TRBJ2-2; weak D call: TRBD1 (7 bases). The CDR3 consists of 15 residues. V was clipped by 4 bases and J by 5 bases, with 14 bases between them. The chain's CDR3 is CASSSRGRRTGELFF. DNA of the CDR3: TGTGCCAGCAGTTCCAGGGGGAGGAGGACCGGGGAGCTGTTTTTT.

In this sample, this clonotype is medium-sized. This chain joins TRBV13 and TRBJ2-2; 8 bases agree with TRBD2. V shed 5 bases and J 4 bases; nucleotides not matched to a gene: 9. The CDR3 loop spans 16 amino acids. Germline CDR1 PRHDT, CDR2 FYEKMQ (reference sequence). This CDR3 reads CASSRLTSAFTGELFF. CDR3 in DNA: TGTGCCAGCAGCCGTTTGACTAGCGCTTTCACCGGGGAGCTGTTTTTT. Filled out from reference TRBV13 and TRBJ2-2, the complete variable domain reads AAGVIQSPRHLIKEKRETATLKCYPIPRHDTVYWYQQGPGQDPQFLISFYEKMQSDKGSIPDRFSAQQFSDYHSELNMSSLELGDSALYFCASSRLTSAFTGELFFGEGSRLTVL.

At least ten counts were recorded for this clonotype. The chain recombines TRBV28 with TRBJ2-1; unclear D gene. The V end was cut by 3 bases, the J end by 9 bases, with 9 bases between. The length of the CDR3 is 12 residues. Germline assignment: CDR1 MDHEN and CDR2 SYDVKM. The CDR3 loop reads CASSLVSGEQFF. The CDR3 nucleotides read TGTGCCAGCAGTTTGGTCTCGGGTGAGCAGTTCTTC. The variable domain in full, with the rest retrieved from reference TRBV28 and TRBJ2-1, is DVKVTQSSRYLVKRTGEKVFLECVQDMDHENMFWYRQDPGLGLRLIYFSYDVKMKEKGDIPEGYSVSREKKERFSLILESASTNQTSMYLCASSLVSGEQFFGPGTRLTVL.

This rearrangement joins TRBV20-1 to TRBJ2-6, with D unclear. Trimming cost V 5 bases and J 3 bases, with 11 bases left between them. The CDR3 extends over 14 amino acids. From germline, CDR1 is DFQATT and CDR2 SNEGSKA (reference sequence). The CDR3 DNA is TGCAGTGCTCTGACACCGAATGGGGCCAACGTCCTGACTTTC. This translates into CSALTPNGANVLTF.

This clonotype ranks as medium-sized. The J gene is TRBJ1-2, the V gene TRBV20-1; 11 nucleotides match TRBD1. The trim removed 5 bases at V and 0 bases at J, leaving 8 bases unmatched. Germline V gene lookup returns CDR1 DFQATT and CDR2 SNEGSKA (reference sequence). The CDR3 length is 16 residues. CDR3 protein: CSAFPGQGVANYGYTF. In nucleotides, the CDR3 is TGCAGTGCTTTTCCGGGACAGGGGGTAGCTAACTATGGCTACACCTTC.

In its sample, this clonotype is medium-sized (0.01 to 0.1%). The chain couples TRBV20-1 to TRBJ2-7; 14 bases are a match to TRBD2. The ends lost 1 base at V and 0 bases at J; junction bases unmatched: 5. This CDR3 has 17 residues. Germline V gives CDR1 DFQATT, CDR2 SNEGSKA (reference sequence). CDR3 amino acids: CSARGLGTSGSSYEQYF. In nucleotides, the CDR3 is TGCAGTGCTAGAGGCCTCGGGACTAGCGGGAGCTCCTACGAGCAGTACTTC.

The rearrangement uses TRBV5-6 and TRBJ1-1; D gene ambiguous. The V end was cut by 1 base, the J end by 0 bases, with 13 bases between. The CDR3 sequence is 16 residues long. Germline-derived CDR1 and CDR2 are SGHDT and YYEEEE. In DNA form, the CDR3 reads TGTGCCAGCAGCTTGTCGGAAACAAGATTGAACACTGAAGCTTTCTTT. It specifies CASSLSETRLNTEAFF.

This clonotype was seen many times. The J gene is TRBJ2-7, the V gene TRBV6-2 or TRBV6-3; no clear D gene. Trimming removed 6 bases from V and 6 bases from J, with 18 bases in between. The CDR3 runs to 14 residues. Germline CDR1 and CDR2: MNHEY and SVGEGT. CDR3 sequence (DNA): TGTGCCAGCAGCTCTACGAGGCATCGCACCGAGCAGTACTTC. Protein: CASSSTRHRTEQYF.

By share, this clonotype counts as medium-sized (0.01 to 0.1%). The chain couples TRBV19 to TRBJ2-3, with 10 bases identical to TRBD2. V shed 7 bases, J shed 9 bases, and the junction held 13 bases outside the gene matches. CDR3 length: 15 residues. The germline gives CDR1 LNHDA, CDR2 SQIVND (reference sequence). The CDR3 is CASTLAGTSEHTQYF. In DNA form, the CDR3 reads TGTGCCAGTACCCTAGCCGGGACTAGCGAACACACGCAGTATTTT.

This clonotype turned up a few times. The chain combines TRBV7-9 with TRBJ1-4, with TRBD1 as a possible D gene (6 bases). V was clipped by 3 bases and J by 0 bases, with 14 bases between them. This CDR3 spans 17 amino acids. Germline assignment: CDR1 SEHNR and CDR2 FQNEAQ (reference sequence). CDR3 protein: CASSFRGGPSTNEKLFF. The CDR3 bases are TGTGCCAGCAGCTTCCGGGGGGGGCCGTCAACTAATGAAAAACTGTTTTTT.

This clonotype ranks as medium-sized. The CDR3 region is CASSSRGQGGADTQYF. The DNA for the CDR3 is TGCGCCAGCAGCTCCCGTGGACAGGGTGGCGCAGATACGCAGTATTTT. The chain joins TRBV5-1 to TRBJ2-3; 8 bases fit TRBD1. The CDR3 is 16 residues long. The ends lost 3 bases at V and 4 bases at J; junction bases unmatched: 10. The germline CDR1 and CDR2 sequences are SGHRS and YFSETQ. Complete variable domain (other parts from reference TRBV5-1 and TRBJ2-3): KAGVTQTPRYLIKTRGQQVTLSCSPISGHRSVSWYQQTPGQGLQFLFEYFSETQRNKGNFPGRFSGRQFSNSRSEMNVSTLELGDSALYLCASSSRGQGGADTQYFGPGTRLTVL.

Sample share makes this clonotype medium-sized. V and J are TRBV6-2 or TRBV6-3 and TRBJ1-1; D is perhaps TRBD1 (5 bases). The germline gives CDR1 MNHEY, CDR2 SVGEGT. The V gene lost 0 bases and the J gene lost 3 bases, with 14 bases spanning the gap. This CDR3 region has 16 residues. CDR3: CASSYSFQGGDTEAFF. DNA of the CDR3: TGTGCCAGCAGTTACTCGTTTCAGGGAGGTGACACTGAAGCTTTCTTT.

For this clonotype: As the CDR3 is not closed by the conserved phenylalanine or tryptophan, this likely results from a read error. It is unclear where the CDR3 begins or ends on the DNA, so no DNA is shown, and the CDR3 is as TCRdb lists it. This chain connects TRBV6-2 or TRBV6-3 to TRBJ2-3; the table gives TRBD1 as D, unverified against the DNA. Germline loops: CDR1 MNHEY, CDR2 SVGEGT. A total of 15 residues make up the CDR3, ends included. The CDR3 region is CASAAGSPYEQYFGP.

This clonotype was recorded many times. The chain couples TRBV7-2 to TRBJ2-2; TRBD1 might be the D (5 bases). Trimming shortened V by 5 bases and J by 7 bases, and 14 bases separated the two germline ends. CDR1 and CDR2 from the germline V gene are SGHTA and FQGNSA. This CDR3 contains 14 residues. The CDR3 reads CASSLQQAVGELFF. The CDR3 DNA sequence: TGTGCCAGCAGCCTCCAACAGGCCGTCGGGGAGCTGTTTTTT.